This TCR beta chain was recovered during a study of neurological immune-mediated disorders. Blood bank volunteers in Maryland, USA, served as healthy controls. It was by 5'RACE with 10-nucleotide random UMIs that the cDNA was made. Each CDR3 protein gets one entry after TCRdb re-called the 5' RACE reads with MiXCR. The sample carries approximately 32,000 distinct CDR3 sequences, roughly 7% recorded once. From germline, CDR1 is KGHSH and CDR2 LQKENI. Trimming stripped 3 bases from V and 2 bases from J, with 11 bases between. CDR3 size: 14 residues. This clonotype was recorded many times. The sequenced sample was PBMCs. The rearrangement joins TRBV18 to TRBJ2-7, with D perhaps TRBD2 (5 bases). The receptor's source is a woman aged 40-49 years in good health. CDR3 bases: TGTGCCAGCTCACCGTCTCGGGATCCCTACGAGCAGTACTTC. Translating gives CASSPSRDPYEQYF.